This is a list of T cell receptor beta chains from one sample in a study of T cells in Graves' hyperthyroidism and ophthalmopathy. Via MiXCR, TCRdb re-called the multiplex PCR reads, giving one row per CDR3 protein. Among some 510,000 distinct CDR3 sequences, around 42% were seen once, and the ten largest hold about 7.9%. The sequenced sample consisted of peripheral blood or thyroid tissue (not recorded which). These receptors all come from a woman aged 18-29 years with Graves' hyperthyroidism. Each CDR3 is given with its conserved first and last residue. A D gene is named only where the DNA matches it firmly. Clone sizes are given selectively: once, few, many, or a class where the clone is expanded.

TRBV4-1	TRBJ1-2	TRBD1	few	CASSQRTGGLDGYTF	TGCGCCAGCAGCCAACGGACAGGGGGACTGGATGGCTACACCTTC
TRBV25-1	TRBJ1-1	.	.	CASGLGPGSTEAFF	TGTGCCAGCGGCTTGGGTCCAGGGAGCACTGAAGCTTTCTTT
TRBV12-3/TRBV12-4	TRBJ2-5	.	few	CASSFGQGAETQYF	TGTGCCAGCAGTTTCGGGCAGGGAGCGGAGACCCAGTACTTC
TRBV11-3	TRBJ1-1	.	.	CASSLEGHLNTEAFF	TGTGCCAGCAGCCTCGAAGGACACTTGAACACTGAAGCTTTCTTT
TRBV6-5	TRBJ1-4	TRBD1	.	CASRAGGTTNEKLFF	TGTGCCAGCAGAGCAGGGGGAACAACTAATGAAAAACTGTTTTTT
TRBV10-3	TRBJ2-5	TRBD1	once	CAISNRDSGQETQYF	TGTGCCATCAGTAACCGGGACAGCGGCCAAGAGACCCAGTACTTC
TRBV29-1	TRBJ2-7	.	.	CSVVPQGPYEQYF	TGCAGCGTTGTTCCGCAGGGACCCTACGAGCAGTACTTC
TRBV25-1	TRBJ1-2	.	few	CASLAWGGYTF	TGTGCCAGCTTAGCTTGGGGCGGCTACACCTTC
TRBV12-3/TRBV12-4	TRBJ2-5	TRBD2	.	CASSLASGRAGETQYF	TGTGCCAGCAGTTTAGCTAGCGGGAGGGCCGGTGAGACCCAGTACTTC
TRBV24-1	TRBJ2-5	.	many	CATSDGSKETQYF	TGTGCCACCAGTGACGGCAGCAAAGAGACCCAGTACTTC
TRBV24-1	TRBJ2-5	.	many	CATSDGSQETQYF	TGTGCCACCAGCGACGGTTCCCAAGAGACCCAGTACTTC